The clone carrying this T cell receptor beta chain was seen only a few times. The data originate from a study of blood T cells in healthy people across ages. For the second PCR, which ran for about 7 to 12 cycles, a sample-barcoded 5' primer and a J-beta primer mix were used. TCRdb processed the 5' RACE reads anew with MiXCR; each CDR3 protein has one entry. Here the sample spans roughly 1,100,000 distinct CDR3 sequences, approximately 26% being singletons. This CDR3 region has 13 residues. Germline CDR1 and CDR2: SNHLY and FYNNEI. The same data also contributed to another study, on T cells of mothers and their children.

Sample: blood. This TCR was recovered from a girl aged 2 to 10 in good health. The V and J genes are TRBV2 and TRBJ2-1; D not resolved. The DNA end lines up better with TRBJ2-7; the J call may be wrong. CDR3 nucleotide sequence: TGTGCCAGCAGCAATCTCGCCCCCTACGAGCAGTACTTC. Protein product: CASSNLAPYEQYF.